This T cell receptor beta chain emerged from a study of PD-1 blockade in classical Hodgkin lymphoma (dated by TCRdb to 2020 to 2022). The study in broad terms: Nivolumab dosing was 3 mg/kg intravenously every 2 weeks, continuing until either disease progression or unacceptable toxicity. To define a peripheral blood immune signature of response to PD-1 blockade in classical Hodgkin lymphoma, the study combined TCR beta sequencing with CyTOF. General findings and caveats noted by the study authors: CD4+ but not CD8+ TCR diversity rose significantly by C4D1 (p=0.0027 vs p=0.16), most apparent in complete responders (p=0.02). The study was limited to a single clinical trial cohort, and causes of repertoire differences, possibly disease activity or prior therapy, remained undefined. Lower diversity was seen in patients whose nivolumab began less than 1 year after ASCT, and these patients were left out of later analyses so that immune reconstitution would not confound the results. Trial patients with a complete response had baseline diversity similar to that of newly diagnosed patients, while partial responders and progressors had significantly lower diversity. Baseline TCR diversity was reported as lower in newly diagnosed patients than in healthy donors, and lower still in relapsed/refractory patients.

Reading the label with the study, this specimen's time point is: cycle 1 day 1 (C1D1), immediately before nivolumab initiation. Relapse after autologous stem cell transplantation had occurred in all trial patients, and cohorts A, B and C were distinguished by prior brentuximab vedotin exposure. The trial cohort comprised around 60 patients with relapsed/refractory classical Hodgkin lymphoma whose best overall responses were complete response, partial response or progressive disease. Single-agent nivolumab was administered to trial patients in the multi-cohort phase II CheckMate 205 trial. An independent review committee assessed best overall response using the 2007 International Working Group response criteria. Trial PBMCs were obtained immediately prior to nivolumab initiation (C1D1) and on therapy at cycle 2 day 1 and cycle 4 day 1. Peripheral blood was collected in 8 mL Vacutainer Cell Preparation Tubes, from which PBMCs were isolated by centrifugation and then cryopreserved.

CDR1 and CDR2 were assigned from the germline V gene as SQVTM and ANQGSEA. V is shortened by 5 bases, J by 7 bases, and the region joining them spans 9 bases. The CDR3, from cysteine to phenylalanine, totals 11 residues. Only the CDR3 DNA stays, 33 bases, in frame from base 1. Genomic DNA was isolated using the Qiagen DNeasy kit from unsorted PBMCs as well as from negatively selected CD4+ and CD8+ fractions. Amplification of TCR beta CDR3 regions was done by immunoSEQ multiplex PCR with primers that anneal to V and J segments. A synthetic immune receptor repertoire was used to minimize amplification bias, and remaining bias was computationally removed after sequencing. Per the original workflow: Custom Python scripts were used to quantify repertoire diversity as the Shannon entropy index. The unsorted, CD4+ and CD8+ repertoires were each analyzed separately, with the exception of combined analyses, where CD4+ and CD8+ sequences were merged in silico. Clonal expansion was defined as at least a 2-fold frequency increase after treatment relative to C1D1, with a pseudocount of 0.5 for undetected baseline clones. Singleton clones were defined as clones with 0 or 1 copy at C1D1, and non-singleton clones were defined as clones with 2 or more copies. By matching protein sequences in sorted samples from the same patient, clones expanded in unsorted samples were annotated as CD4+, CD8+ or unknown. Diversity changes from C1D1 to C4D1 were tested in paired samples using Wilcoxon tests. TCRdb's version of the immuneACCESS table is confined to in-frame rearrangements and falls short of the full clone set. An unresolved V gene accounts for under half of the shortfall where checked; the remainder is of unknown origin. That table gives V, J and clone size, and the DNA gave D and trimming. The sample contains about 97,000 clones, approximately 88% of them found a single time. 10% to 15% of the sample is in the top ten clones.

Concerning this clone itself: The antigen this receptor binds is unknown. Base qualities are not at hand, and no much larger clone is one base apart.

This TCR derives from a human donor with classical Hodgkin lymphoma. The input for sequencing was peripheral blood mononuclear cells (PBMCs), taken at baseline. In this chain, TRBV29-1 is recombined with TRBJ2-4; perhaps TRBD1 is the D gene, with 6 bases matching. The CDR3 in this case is CSVSQGNIQYF. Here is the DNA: TGCAGCGTTTCTCAGGGGAACATTCAGTACTTC.